Below are 14 T cell receptor beta chains sequenced from a single sample in a study of blood T cell repertoires in COVID-19 (dated by TCRdb to about 2020). Preparation of the library involved the immunoSEQ multiplex PCR assay. The table comes from immuneACCESS by way of TCRdb, which keeps in-frame sequences with V and J called. Part of the clones is missing from these tables; in studies checked, under half for an unresolved V gene and the rest for unknown reasons. Within this sample are approximately 400,000 clones, with 87% of them counted one time only. The ten largest clones capture roughly 1.4% of the sample. Sequencing was performed on PBMCs or T cells enriched from blood (not recorded which). These receptors originate from a man in his thirties or forties who had recovered from COVID-19.

About this clone itself: Other DNA sequences in this sample translate to the same CDR3. The chain employs TRBV9 and TRBJ2-7; perhaps TRBD1 as D (5 bases). The CDR3 extends over 13 amino acids. Between the trimmed V and J ends, which lost 3 bases and 3 bases, there was a span of 10 bases. Germline-derived CDR1 and CDR2 are SGDLS and YYNGEE. This CDR3 is CASSGGLGYEQYF. In nucleotides, the CDR3 is TGTGCCAGCAGCGGGGGCCTGGGCTACGAGCAGTACTTC.

The chain has TRBV7-2 and TRBJ1-5, with 7 positions matching TRBD1. The CDR3 is 19 residues long. V was clipped by 2 bases and J by 0 bases; unmatched bases: 13. Germline V gives CDR1 SGHTA, CDR2 FQGNSA. Written as DNA, the CDR3 is TGTGCCAGCAGCTTAATGGTTCCAGGGGGTACCTTTAGCAATCAGCCCCAGCATTTT. It codes for CASSLMVPGGTFSNQPQHF.

This chain joins TRBV11-2 and TRBJ2-2; 8 bases match TRBD2. CDR3 size: 17 residues. The V gene end was trimmed by 5 bases and the J gene end by 0 bases; junction bases not matched to a gene: 8. In germline, CDR1 is SGHAT, CDR2 FQNNGV. The CDR3 reads CASSPFGGAANTGELFF. The CDR3 nucleotides read TGTGCCAGCAGCCCCTTCGGGGGGGCGGCGAACACCGGGGAGCTGTTTTTT.

The rearrangement uses TRBV27 and TRBJ1-1; D is unclear. This CDR3 is 14 amino acids long. CDR1 and CDR2 from the germline V gene are MNHEY and SMNVEV (reference sequence). Trimming removed 3 bases at V and 4 bases at J, with 12 bases between. DNA for the CDR3: TGTGCCAGCAGTTTCGGGGTACCTCTCACTGAAGCTTTCTTT. This encodes CASSFGVPLTEAFF.

This clone occurred once. The rearrangement links TRBV3-1 (or the pseudogene TRBV3-2) to TRBJ1-6, with 8 positions matching TRBD1. This CDR3 is 15 amino acids long. Germline trimming cut 4 bases from V and 7 bases from J; bases unmatched to any gene: 6. Germline V gives CDR1 LGHDT, CDR2 YNNKEL (reference sequence). This CDR3 reads CASSPSAGGNSPLHF. DNA for the CDR3: TGTGCCAGCAGCCCCTCAGCAGGGGGCAATTCACCCCTCCACTTT.

This rearrangement joins TRBV7-2 to TRBJ2-1, with 7 bases aligning to TRBD1. This CDR3 region has 15 residues. The V segment lost 5 bases and the J segment 0 bases; nucleotides outside the gene matches: 4. Germline V gene lookup returns CDR1 SGHTA and CDR2 FQGNSA. CDR3 coding DNA: TGTGCCAGCAGCACGACAGGGAGCTCCTACAATGAGCAGTTCTTC. It yields the protein CASSTTGSSYNEQFF.

The V gene is TRBV10-3, the J gene TRBJ2-1; the D gene is possibly TRBD1 (5 bases). In germline, CDR1 is ENHRY, CDR2 SYGVKD. Deletions cut 2 bases from V and 0 bases from J, with 11 bases between. The CDR3 is 16 residues long. CDR3 amino acids: CAISEEVRVSYNEQFF. DNA of the CDR3: TGTGCCATCAGTGAGGAGGTCAGGGTCTCCTACAATGAGCAGTTCTTC.

The genes are TRBV6-2 or TRBV6-3 and TRBJ1-5; D is unresolved. Trimming removed 6 bases from V and 0 bases from J, with 9 bases in between. This CDR3 has 14 residues. From germline, CDR1 is MNHEY and CDR2 SVGEGT. CDR3 DNA: TGTGCCAGCAGCTCCACAAGTAGCAATCAGCCCCAGCATTTT. Protein: CASSSTSSNQPQHF.

The V and J genes are TRBV18 and TRBJ1-3; a weak D match, TRBD1 (5 bases). Germline V gene lookup returns CDR1 KGHSH and CDR2 LQKENI. Trimming removed 8 bases at V and 3 bases at J, with 11 bases between. This CDR3 has 13 amino acids. CDR3 in DNA: TGTGCCAGCCAGGGAACTCTTGGAAACACCATATATTTT. It translates to CASQGTLGNTIYF.

The chain recombines TRBV5-1 with TRBJ2-4; a weak D match, TRBD2 (6 bases). Germline lookup yields CDR1 SGHRS and CDR2 YFSETQ. The CDR3 has 13 residues. Trimming shortened V by 1 base and J by 5 bases, and 7 bases separated the two germline ends. This chain's CDR3 is CASSLSGQNIQYF. In nucleotides, the CDR3 is TGCGCCAGCAGCTTGAGCGGGCAAAACATTCAGTACTTC.

The gene calls are TRBV7-9 and TRBJ2-2; D uncertain. From germline, CDR1 is SEHNR and CDR2 FQNEAQ (reference sequence). The ends were cut back, 2 bases at V and 6 bases at J, with 10 bases in the middle. This CDR3 has 14 residues. CDR3 amino acids: CASSLKRDAGELFF. CDR3 nucleotides: TGTGCCAGCAGCTTAAAGCGAGACGCCGGGGAGCTGTTTTTT.

This chain connects TRBV30 to TRBJ1-4; 7 nucleotides match TRBD1. Germline V gene lookup returns CDR1 GTSNPN and CDR2 SVGIG (reference sequence). CDR3 size: 14 residues. V shed 1 base, J shed 5 bases, and the junction held 4 bases outside the gene matches. This CDR3 is CAWSAGTVNEKLFF. The CDR3 nucleotides read TGTGCCTGGAGTGCCGGGACAGTAAATGAAAAACTGTTTTTT.

V gene TRBV7-9 combines with J gene TRBJ1-2; unclear D gene. Trimming shortened V by 11 bases and J by 2 bases, and 18 bases separated the two germline ends. This CDR3 comprises 14 residues. From germline, CDR1 is SEHNR and CDR2 FQNEAQ (reference sequence). CDR3 coding DNA: TGTGCCGCAAGCAGCTTTGGGGAGAACTATGGCTACACCTTC. Residues: CAASSFGENYGYTF.

The rearrangement joins TRBV11-3 to TRBJ2-1, with no clear D. Trimming took off 3 bases at V and 0 bases at J, with 12 bases between the two ends. Germline values: CDR1 SGHNT, CDR2 YENEEA. CDR3 size: 16 residues. CDR3 residues: CASSFRSASSYNEQFF. CDR3 in DNA: TGTGCCAGCAGCTTCCGGTCCGCGAGCTCCTACAATGAGCAGTTCTTC.